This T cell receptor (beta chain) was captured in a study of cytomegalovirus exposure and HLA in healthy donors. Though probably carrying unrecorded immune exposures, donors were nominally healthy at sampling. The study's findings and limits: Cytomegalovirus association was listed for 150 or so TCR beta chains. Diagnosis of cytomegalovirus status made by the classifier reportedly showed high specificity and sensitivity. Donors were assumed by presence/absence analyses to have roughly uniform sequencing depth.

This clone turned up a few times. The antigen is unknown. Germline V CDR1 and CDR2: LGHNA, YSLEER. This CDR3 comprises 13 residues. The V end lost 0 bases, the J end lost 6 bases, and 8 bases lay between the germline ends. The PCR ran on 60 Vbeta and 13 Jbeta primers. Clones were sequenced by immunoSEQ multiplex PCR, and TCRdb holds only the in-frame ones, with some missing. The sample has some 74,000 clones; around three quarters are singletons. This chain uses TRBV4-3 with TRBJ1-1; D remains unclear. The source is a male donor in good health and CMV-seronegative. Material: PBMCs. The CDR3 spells CASSQDRVAEAFF. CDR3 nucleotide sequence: TGCGCCAGCAGCCAAGATCGGGTCGCTGAAGCTTTCTTT.